This TCR beta chain derives from a study of shared clonotypes between healthy human individuals. This clone has a handful of counts. Its matching antigen is unknown. The study's findings and limits: Generally, naive subsets (rather than memory subsets) showed larger estimated richness. A handful of donors showed sharing of about 4.8% of naive CD4 clonotypes. Generation probabilities of non-shared clonotypes were lower (relative to those shared by all four donors). Rarefaction showed sorted-subset sequencing was incomplete despite large depth.

The method was immunoSEQ multiplex PCR; TCRdb's version includes in-frame clones alone and lacks a portion of them. The sample holds about 1.1 million clones, approximately 78% seen once. This CDR3 has 16 amino acids. V gave up 3 bases and J gave up 2 bases; unmatched junction bases: 7. Germline V gene lookup returns CDR1 SGHDT and CDR2 YYEEEE. What was sequenced was memory CD4+ T cells from PBMCs. The subset denotes: CD45RA-negative fraction. The chain uses TRBV5-6 and TRBJ2-7; 11 bases are shared with TRBD2. The clonotype originates from a man younger than 30 in good health. Some clones in this sample may be carry-over from other donors' samples. The CDR3 loop is CASSSWRGLAAYEQYF. In DNA form, the CDR3 reads TGTGCCAGCAGCTCTTGGCGGGGACTAGCGGCCTACGAGCAGTACTTC. The whole variable domain, remainder taken from reference TRBV5-6 and TRBJ2-7, is DAGVTQSPTHLIKTRGQQVTLRCSPKSGHDTVSWYQQALGQGPQFIFQYYEEEERQRGNFPDRFSGHQFPNYSSELNVNALLLGDSALYLCASSSWRGLAAYEQYFGPGTRLTVT.